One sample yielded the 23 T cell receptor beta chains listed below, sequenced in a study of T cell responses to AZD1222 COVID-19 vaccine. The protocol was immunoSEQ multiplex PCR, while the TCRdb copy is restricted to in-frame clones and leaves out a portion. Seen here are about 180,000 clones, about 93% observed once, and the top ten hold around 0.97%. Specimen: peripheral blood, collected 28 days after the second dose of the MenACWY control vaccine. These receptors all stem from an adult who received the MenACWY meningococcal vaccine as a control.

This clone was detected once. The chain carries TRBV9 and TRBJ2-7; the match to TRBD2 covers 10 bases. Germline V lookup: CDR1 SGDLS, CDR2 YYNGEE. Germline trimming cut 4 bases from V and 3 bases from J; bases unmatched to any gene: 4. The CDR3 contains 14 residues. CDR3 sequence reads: CASSPLAGGYEQYF. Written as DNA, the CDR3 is TGTGCCAGCAGCCCATTAGCGGGGGGCTACGAGCAGTACTTC.

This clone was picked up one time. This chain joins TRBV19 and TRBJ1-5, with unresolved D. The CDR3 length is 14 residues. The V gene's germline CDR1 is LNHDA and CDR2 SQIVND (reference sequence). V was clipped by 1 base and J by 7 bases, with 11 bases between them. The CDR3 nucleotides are TGTGCCAGTAGTATAGTTGGAGGGAAGCAGCCCCAGCATTTT. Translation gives CASSIVGGKQPQHF. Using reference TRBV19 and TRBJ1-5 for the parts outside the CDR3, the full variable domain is DGGITQSPKYLFRKEGQNVTLSCEQNLNHDAMYWYRQDPGQGLRLIYYSQIVNDFQKGDIAEGYSVSREKKESFPLTVTSAQKNPTAFYLCASSIVGGKQPQHFGDGTRLSIL.

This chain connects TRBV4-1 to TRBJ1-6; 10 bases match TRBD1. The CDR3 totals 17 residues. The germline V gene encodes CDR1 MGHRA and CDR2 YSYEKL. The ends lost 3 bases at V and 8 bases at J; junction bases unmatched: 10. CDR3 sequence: CASSHSPTGGADSPLHF. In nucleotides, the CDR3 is TGCGCCAGCAGCCATTCCCCGACAGGGGGCGCCGATTCACCCCTCCACTTT.

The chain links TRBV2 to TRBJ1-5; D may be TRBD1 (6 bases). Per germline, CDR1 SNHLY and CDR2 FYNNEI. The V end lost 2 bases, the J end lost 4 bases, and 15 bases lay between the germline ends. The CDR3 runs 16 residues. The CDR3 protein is CASSERGWQGNQPQHF. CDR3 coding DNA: TGTGCCAGCAGTGAAAGGGGTTGGCAGGGGAATCAGCCCCAGCATTTT.

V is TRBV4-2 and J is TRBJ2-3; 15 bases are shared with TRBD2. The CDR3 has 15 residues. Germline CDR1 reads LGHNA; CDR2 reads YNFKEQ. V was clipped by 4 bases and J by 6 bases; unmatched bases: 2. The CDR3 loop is CASSRGTSGGDTQYF. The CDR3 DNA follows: TGTGCCAGCAGCCGCGGGACTAGCGGGGGGGATACGCAGTATTTT.

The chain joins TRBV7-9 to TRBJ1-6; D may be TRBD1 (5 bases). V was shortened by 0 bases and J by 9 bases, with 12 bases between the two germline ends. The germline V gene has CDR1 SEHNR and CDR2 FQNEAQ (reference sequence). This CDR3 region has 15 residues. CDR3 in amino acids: CASSLAGAIGSPLHF. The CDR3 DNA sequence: TGTGCCAGCAGCTTAGCTGGGGCGATTGGTTCACCCCTCCACTTT.

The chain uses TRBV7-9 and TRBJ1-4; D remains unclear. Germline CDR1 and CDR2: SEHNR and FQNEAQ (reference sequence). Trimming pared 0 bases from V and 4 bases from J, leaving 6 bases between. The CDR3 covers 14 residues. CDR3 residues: CASSLAAYNEKLFF. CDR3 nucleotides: TGTGCCAGCAGCTTAGCAGCTTATAATGAAAAACTGTTTTTT.

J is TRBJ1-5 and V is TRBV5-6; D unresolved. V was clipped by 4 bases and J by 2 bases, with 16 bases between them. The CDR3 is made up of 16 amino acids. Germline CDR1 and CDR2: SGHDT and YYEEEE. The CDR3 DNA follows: TGTGCCAGCAGCCACACCGGCGGAAGCGGCAATCAGCCCCAGCATTTT. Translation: CASSHTGGSGNQPQHF.

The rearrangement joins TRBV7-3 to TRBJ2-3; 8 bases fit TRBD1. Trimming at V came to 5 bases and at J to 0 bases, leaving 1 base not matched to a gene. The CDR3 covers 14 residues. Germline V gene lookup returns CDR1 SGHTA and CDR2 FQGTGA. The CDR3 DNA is TGTGCCAGCAGCACAGGGGGTAGCACAGATACGCAGTATTTT. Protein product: CASSTGGSTDTQYF.

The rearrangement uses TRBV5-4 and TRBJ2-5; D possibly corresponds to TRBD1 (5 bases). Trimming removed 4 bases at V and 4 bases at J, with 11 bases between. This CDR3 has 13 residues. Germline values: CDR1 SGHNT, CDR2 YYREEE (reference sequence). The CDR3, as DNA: TGTGCCAGCAGCCTGAAGGGGCGAGAGACCCAGTACTTC. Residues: CASSLKGRETQYF.

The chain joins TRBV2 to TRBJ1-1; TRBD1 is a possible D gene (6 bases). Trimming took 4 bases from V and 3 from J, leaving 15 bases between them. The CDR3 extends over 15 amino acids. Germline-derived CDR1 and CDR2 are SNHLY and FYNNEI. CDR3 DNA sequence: TGTGCCAGCAGTGTTGGGGAACAGGGTCACACTGAAGCTTTCTTT. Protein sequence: CASSVGEQGHTEAFF.

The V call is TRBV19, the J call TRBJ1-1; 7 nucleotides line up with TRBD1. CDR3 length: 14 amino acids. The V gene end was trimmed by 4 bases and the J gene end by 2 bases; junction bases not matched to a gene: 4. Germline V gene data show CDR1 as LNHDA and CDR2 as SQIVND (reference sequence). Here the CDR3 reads CASSKGTVNTEAFF. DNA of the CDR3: TGTGCCAGTAGTAAAGGGACAGTCAACACTGAAGCTTTCTTT.

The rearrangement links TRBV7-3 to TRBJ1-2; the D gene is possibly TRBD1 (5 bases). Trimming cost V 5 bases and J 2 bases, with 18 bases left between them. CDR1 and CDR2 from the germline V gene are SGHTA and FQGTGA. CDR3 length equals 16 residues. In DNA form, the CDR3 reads TGTGCCAGCAGCCCTCAACCCCTGGGGGGAAACTATGGCTACACCTTC. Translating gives CASSPQPLGGNYGYTF.

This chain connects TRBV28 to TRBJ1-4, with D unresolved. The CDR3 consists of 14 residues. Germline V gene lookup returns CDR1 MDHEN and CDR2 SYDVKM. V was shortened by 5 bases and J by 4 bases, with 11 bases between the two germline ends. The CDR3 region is CASSIDGLNEKLFF. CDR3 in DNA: TGTGCCAGCAGTATAGACGGCCTTAATGAAAAACTGTTTTTT.

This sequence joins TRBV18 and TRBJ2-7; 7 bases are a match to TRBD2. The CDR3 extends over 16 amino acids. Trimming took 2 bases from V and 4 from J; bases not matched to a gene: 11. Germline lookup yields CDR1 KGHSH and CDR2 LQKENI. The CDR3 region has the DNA TGTGCCAGCTCACCAGGGGCTGGGGGGGAGATTTACGAGCAGTACTTC. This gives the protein CASSPGAGGEIYEQYF.

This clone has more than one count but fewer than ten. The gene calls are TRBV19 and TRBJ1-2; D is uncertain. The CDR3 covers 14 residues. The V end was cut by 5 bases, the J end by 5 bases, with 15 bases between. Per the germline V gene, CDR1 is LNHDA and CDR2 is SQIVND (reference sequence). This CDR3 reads CASSLRAGPYGYTF. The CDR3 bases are TGTGCCAGTAGTCTTCGGGCAGGTCCTTATGGCTACACCTTC. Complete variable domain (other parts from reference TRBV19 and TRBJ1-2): DGGITQSPKYLFRKEGQNVTLSCEQNLNHDAMYWYRQDPGQGLRLIYYSQIVNDFQKGDIAEGYSVSREKKESFPLTVTSAQKNPTAFYLCASSLRAGPYGYTFGSGTRLTVV.

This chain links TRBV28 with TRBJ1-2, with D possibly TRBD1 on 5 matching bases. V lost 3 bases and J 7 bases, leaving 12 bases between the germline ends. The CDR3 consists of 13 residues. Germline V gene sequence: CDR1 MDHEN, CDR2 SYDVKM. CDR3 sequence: CASSFQGGFGYTF. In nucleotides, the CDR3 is TGTGCCAGCAGTTTTCAGGGTGGGTTTGGCTACACCTTC.

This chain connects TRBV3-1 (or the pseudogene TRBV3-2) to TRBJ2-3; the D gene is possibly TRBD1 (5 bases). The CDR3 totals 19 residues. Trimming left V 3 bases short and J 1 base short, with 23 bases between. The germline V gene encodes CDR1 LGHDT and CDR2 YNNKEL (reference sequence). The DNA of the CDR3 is TGTGCCAGCAGCCAGCAACTGCTTTCAGGGTCGGTGGGCACAGATACGCAGTATTTT. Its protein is CASSQQLLSGSVGTDTQYF.

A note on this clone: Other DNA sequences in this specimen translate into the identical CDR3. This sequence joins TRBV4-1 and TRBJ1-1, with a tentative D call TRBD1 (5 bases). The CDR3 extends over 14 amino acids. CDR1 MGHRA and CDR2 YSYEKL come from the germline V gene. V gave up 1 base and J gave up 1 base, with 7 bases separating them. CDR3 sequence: CASSQVGRNTEAFF. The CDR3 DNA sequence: TGCGCCAGCAGCCAAGTGGGGCGGAACACTGAAGCTTTCTTT.

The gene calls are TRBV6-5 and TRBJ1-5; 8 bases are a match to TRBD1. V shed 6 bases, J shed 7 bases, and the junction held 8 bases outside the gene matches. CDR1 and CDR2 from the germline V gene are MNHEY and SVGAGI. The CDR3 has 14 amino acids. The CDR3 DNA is TGTGCCAGCAGGGACAGGGCCCACGGGCAGCCCCAGCATTTT. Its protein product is CASRDRAHGQPQHF.

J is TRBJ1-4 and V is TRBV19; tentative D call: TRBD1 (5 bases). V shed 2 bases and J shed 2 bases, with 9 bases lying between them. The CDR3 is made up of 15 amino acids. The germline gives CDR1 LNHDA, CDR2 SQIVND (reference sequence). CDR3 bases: TGTGCCAGTAGTATAATGGCAGGGACTAATGAAAAACTGTTTTTT. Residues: CASSIMAGTNEKLFF.

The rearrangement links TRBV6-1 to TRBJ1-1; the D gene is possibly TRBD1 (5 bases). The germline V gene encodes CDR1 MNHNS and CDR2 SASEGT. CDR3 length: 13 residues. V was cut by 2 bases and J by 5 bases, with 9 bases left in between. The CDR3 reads CASSEQGMTEAFF. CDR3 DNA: TGTGCCAGCAGTGAACAGGGAATGACTGAAGCTTTCTTT.

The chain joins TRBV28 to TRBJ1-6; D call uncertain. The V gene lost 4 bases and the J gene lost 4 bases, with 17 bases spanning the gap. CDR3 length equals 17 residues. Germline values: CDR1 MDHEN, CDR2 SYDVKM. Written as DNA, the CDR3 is TGTGCCAGCAGTTCCTTCGGTCCCACAAGATATAATTCACCCCTCCACTTT. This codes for CASSSFGPTRYNSPLHF.